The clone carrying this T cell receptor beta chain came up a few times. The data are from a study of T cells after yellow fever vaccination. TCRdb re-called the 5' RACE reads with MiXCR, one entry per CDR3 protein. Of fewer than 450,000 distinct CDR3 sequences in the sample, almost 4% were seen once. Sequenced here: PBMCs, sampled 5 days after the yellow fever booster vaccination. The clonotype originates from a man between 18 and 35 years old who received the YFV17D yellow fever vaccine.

The CDR3 nucleotides read TGTGCCAGCAGCCAAGATAACGCGGATACGCAGTATTTT. It specifies CASSQDNADTQYF. The V gene is TRBV3-1, the J gene TRBJ2-3; D uncertain. Deletions cut 0 bases from V and 6 bases from J, with 7 bases between. Germline V CDR1 and CDR2: LGHDT, YNNKEL (reference sequence). The CDR3 runs 13 residues.